Following are 10 T cell receptor beta chains from one sample sequenced in a study of blood T cells in healthy people across ages. A sample-barcoded 5' primer and a J-beta primer mix were used in a second PCR of about 6 to 12 cycles. TCRdb itself ran the 5' RACE reads through MiXCR, one entry per CDR3 protein. The table records roughly 1,000,000 distinct CDR3 sequences, 20% to 25% of them present only once. The sample was also linked to a second study, of T cells of mothers and their children.

Sequencing was done on a sample of blood. All receptors come from a girl aged 2-15 years in good health.

DNA of the CDR3: TGTGCCAGCTCACCCCCAGTTACCTACGAGCAGTACTTC. This gives the protein CASSPPVTYEQYF. The rearrangement joins TRBV18 to TRBJ2-7, with no clear D. From germline, CDR1 is KGHSH and CDR2 LQKENI. CDR3 length equals 13 residues. V was shortened by 3 bases and J by 2 bases, with 8 bases between the two germline ends.

This clonotype was seen a few times. In nucleotides, the CDR3 is TGTGCCAGCAGTTACTCGATGGACGATACGCAGTATTTT. Protein sequence: CASSYSMDDTQYF. The chain employs TRBV6-5 and TRBJ2-3; D gene uncertain. The CDR3 is made up of 13 amino acids. Trimming shortened V by 0 bases and J by 6 bases, and 7 bases separated the two germline ends. Looked up from germline, CDR1 is MNHEY and CDR2 is SVGAGI.

The chain uses TRBV12-3 or TRBV12-4 and TRBJ1-2; weak D call: TRBD1 (5 bases). This CDR3 is 14 amino acids long. Between the trimmed V and J ends, which lost 6 bases and 2 bases, there was a span of 13 bases. The CDR3 sequence: CASSLAGNNYGYTF. The CDR3 bases are TGTGCCAGCAGCCTCGCAGGGAACAACTATGGCTACACCTTC.

The chain recombines TRBV20-1 with TRBJ1-2; D possibly corresponds to TRBD1 (6 bases). The germline gives CDR1 DFQATT, CDR2 SNEGSKA (reference sequence). CDR3 size: 14 residues. The germline V and J ends were trimmed by 5 bases and 5 bases, with 18 bases remaining between them. The CDR3 loop reads CSAQDEAGTYGYTF. CDR3 sequence (DNA): TGCAGTGCTCAAGACGAGGCCGGGACATATGGCTACACCTTC.

This clonotype appeared a few times. The rearrangement joins TRBV20-1 to TRBJ2-1; D is ambiguous. In germline, CDR1 is DFQATT, CDR2 SNEGSKA (reference sequence). This CDR3 spans 10 amino acids. The CDR3 here is CSAGYVEQFF. The CDR3 DNA reads as TGCAGCGCAGGCTATGTCGAGCAGTTCTTC.

About this clonotype: This clone may be a read error of a much larger clone one base away. The chain uses TRBV6-2 or TRBV6-3 and TRBJ1-5, with TRBD1 as a possible D gene (5 bases). Trimming took 4 bases from V and 2 from J, leaving 6 bases between them. The V gene's germline CDR1 is MNHEY and CDR2 SVGEGT. This CDR3 is built from 13 residues. In DNA form, the CDR3 reads TGTGCCAGCAGTTGCAGGGGCAATCAGCCCCAGCATTTT. This sequence encodes CASSCRGNQPQHF.

The CDR3: CSVLAWDYQETQYF. The CDR3 nucleotides read TGCAGCGTTCTAGCCTGGGACTATCAAGAGACCCAGTACTTC. V usage is TRBV29-1 and J usage is TRBJ2-5; 7 nucleotides line up with TRBD2. With V trimmed by 5 bases and J by 2 bases, 8 bases remained unmatched. CDR1 is SQVTM, CDR2 ANQGSEA, per germline. The CDR3 sequence is 14 residues long.

Points on this clonotype: The junction shows a germline mismatch at one end, possibly a read error. The CDR3 here is CAGSPKTGPGETQYF. For the CDR3, the DNA is TGTGCCGGCTCACCGAAGACAGGACCTGGAGAGACCCAGTACTTC. The chain employs TRBV18 and TRBJ2-5, with D maybe TRBD1 (6 bases). The CDR3 is made up of 15 amino acids. Per germline, CDR1 KGHSH and CDR2 LQKENI.

The chain recombines TRBV12-3 or TRBV12-4 with TRBJ2-7; D is possibly TRBD2 (6 bases). This CDR3 spans 11 amino acids. The CDR3 DNA reads TGTGCCAGCAGTTCGGGACTGCGCCTAGCAGTC. This sequence encodes CASSSGLRLAV.

V gene TRBV4-2 combines with J gene TRBJ2-5; TRBD2 might be the D (6 bases). The CDR3 consists of 16 residues. Trimming took off 4 bases at V and 1 base at J, with 16 bases between the two ends. In germline, CDR1 is LGHNA, CDR2 YNFKEQ. The CDR3 nucleotides read TGTGCCAGCAGCCCCATGGGGACTTCGGTCCAAGAGACCCAGTACTTC. This encodes CASSPMGTSVQETQYF.